One sample yielded the 20 T cell receptor beta chains listed below, sequenced in a study of blood T cell repertoires in COVID-19 (TCRdb year 2020). The library came from the immunoSEQ multiplex PCR assay. TCRdb stores this immuneACCESS table with in-frame sequences only. Part of the clones is absent; in the studies checked, under half of the shortfall reflects unresolved V genes, and no reason is known for the rest. This sample is represented by approximately 300,000 clones; 75% to 90% of them were singletons. The ten largest account for around 0.84% of the sample. Specimen: peripheral blood. The receptors here all came from a man aged 25 to 40 with acute or convalescent COVID-19.

The J gene is TRBJ1-2, the V gene TRBV3-1 (or the pseudogene TRBV3-2), with 7 bases identical to TRBD1. V lost 0 bases and J lost 12; bases outside the gene matches: 10. The CDR3 totals 14 residues. Per the germline V gene, CDR1 is LGHDT and CDR2 is YNNKEL (reference sequence). The DNA of the CDR3 is TGTGCCAGCAGCCAAGATTGGACAGGCGGATACAACACCTTC. Its protein product is CASSQDWTGGYNTF.

This clone was counted only a few times. This chain links TRBV6-5 with TRBJ1-6, with D possibly matching TRBD1 (5 bases). V lost 4 bases and J lost 10, with 11 bases in between. Looked up from germline, CDR1 is MNHEY and CDR2 is SVGAGI. The CDR3 length is 13 residues. The CDR3 nucleotides read TGTGCCAGCAGTTGGCAGGGTGGCTCACCCCTCCACTTT. Protein sequence: CASSWQGGSPLHF.

The chain links TRBV21-1 to TRBJ2-1; the table calls TRBD2, which could not be checked here. TRBV21-1 constitutes a pseudogene. This CDR3 has 16 amino acids. The CDR3 DNA reads as TGTGCCAGCAGCCCAGCCCCAGCGGGAGTTTATGGTGAGCAGTTCTTC. Translating gives CASSPAPAGVYGEQFF.

The chain combines TRBV5-4 with TRBJ2-2; TRBD2 agrees at 7 bases. Per germline, CDR1 SGHNT and CDR2 YYREEE (reference sequence). The CDR3 runs 13 residues. J gave up 9 bases and V 0 bases, and 2 bases lay outside the gene matches. CDR3 sequence: CASSLGEGRELFF. CDR3 DNA sequence: TGTGCCAGCAGCTTGGGGGAGGGCCGGGAGCTGTTTTTT.

The chain employs TRBV6-6 and TRBJ1-4; TRBD1 is a possible D gene (5 bases). Trimming stripped 5 bases from V and 1 base from J, with 11 bases between. CDR1 MNHNY and CDR2 SVGAGI come from the germline V gene (reference sequence). The CDR3 is 15 amino acids. In nucleotides, the CDR3 is TGTGCCAGCAGTGGGGCAGGGTTAACTAATGAAAAACTGTTTTTT. Amino acids: CASSGAGLTNEKLFF.

This clone was counted a single time. The CDR3: CASSIDRTSYGYTF. CDR3 DNA: TGTGCCAGTAGTATAGATCGGACAAGCTATGGCTACACCTTC. This rearrangement joins TRBV19 to TRBJ1-2; TRBD1 might be the D (5 bases). Germline loops: CDR1 LNHDA, CDR2 SQIVND (reference sequence). The CDR3 length is 14 residues. Trimming took off 0 bases at V and 4 bases at J, with 9 bases between the two ends.

The J gene is TRBJ1-5, the V gene TRBV30, with a possible D match to TRBD1 (5 bases). CDR3 size: 13 residues. Germline CDR1 GTSNPN, CDR2 SVGIG (reference sequence). The V end was cut by 0 bases, the J end by 7 bases, with 10 bases between. CDR3: CAWSVGGRQPQHF. CDR3 sequence (DNA): TGTGCCTGGAGTGTGGGGGGGAGACAGCCCCAGCATTTT.

This chain links TRBV5-1 with TRBJ2-1, with D maybe TRBD1 (6 bases). The CDR3 is 12 residues long. Germline CDR1 reads SGHRS; CDR2 reads YFSETQ. The V gene lost 3 bases and the J gene lost 9 bases, with 10 bases spanning the gap. CDR3: CASSWGPTEQFF. The CDR3, as DNA: TGCGCCAGCAGCTGGGGGCCGACTGAGCAGTTCTTC.

This clone was observed a handful of times. CDR3 amino acids: CASSLGGARLRQYF. CDR3 nucleotides: TGTGCCAGCAGCTTAGGAGGAGCGAGACTGCGGCAGTACTTC. This chain uses TRBV11-2 with TRBJ2-7; D not certain. The V end was cut by 1 base, the J end by 9 bases, with 16 bases between. CDR3 length: 14 amino acids. Germline V gene sequence: CDR1 SGHAT, CDR2 FQNNGV.

This clone was observed a handful of times. The chain combines TRBV28 with TRBJ1-3; D unclear. The length of the CDR3 is 13 residues. V gave up 8 bases and J gave up 1 base, with 9 bases separating them. Germline loops: CDR1 MDHEN, CDR2 SYDVKM. DNA for the CDR3: TGTGCCAGCGGCGAGGGTTCTGGAAACACCATATATTTT. Translated, it gives CASGEGSGNTIYF.

V usage is TRBV30 and J usage is TRBJ1-6; D remains ambiguous. Per germline, CDR1 GTSNPN and CDR2 SVGIG (reference sequence). The length of the CDR3 is 15 residues. The V end lost 4 bases, the J end lost 2 bases, and 12 bases lay between the germline ends. The CDR3 protein is CAWTRAGTYNSPLHF. The DNA of the CDR3 is TGTGCCTGGACACGAGCAGGCACCTATAATTCACCCCTCCACTTT.

The chain uses TRBV2 and TRBJ2-7, with 14 bases lining up with TRBD2. The CDR3 extends over 15 amino acids. The ends lost 0 bases at V and 5 bases at J; junction bases unmatched: 0. CDR1 and CDR2 from the germline V gene are SNHLY and FYNNEI. The CDR3 sequence is CASSEAGLAGDEQYF. DNA for the CDR3: TGTGCCAGCAGTGAAGCGGGACTAGCGGGAGACGAGCAGTACTTC.

The chain carries TRBV3-1 (or the pseudogene TRBV3-2) and TRBJ2-1; D is possibly TRBD1 (6 bases). Trimming cost V 3 bases and J 4 bases, with 10 bases left between them. CDR1 LGHDT and CDR2 YNNKEL come from the germline V gene (reference sequence). CDR3 size: 14 residues. The CDR3 sequence is CASSQGASYNEQFF. CDR3 bases: TGTGCCAGCAGCCAGGGGGCCTCTTACAATGAGCAGTTCTTC.

The chain has TRBV28 and TRBJ2-7, with D possibly TRBD1 on 6 matching bases. The V gene's germline CDR1 is MDHEN and CDR2 SYDVKM. The CDR3 is made up of 15 amino acids. V lost 4 bases, J lost 5 bases, and 18 bases lay in between. CDR3 bases: TGTGCCAGCAGTTCCCCTTCGTGGGGGCTCGACGAGCAGTACTTC. Translated, it gives CASSSPSWGLDEQYF. Drawing the rest from reference TRBV28 and TRBJ2-7, the complete variable domain is DVKVTQSSRYLVKRTGEKVFLECVQDMDHENMFWYRQDPGLGLRLIYFSYDVKMKEKGDIPEGYSVSREKKERFSLILESASTNQTSMYLCASSSPSWGLDEQYFGPGTRLTVT.

The V and J genes are TRBV19 and TRBJ2-2; TRBD2 matches at 8 bases. Trimming removed 6 bases from V and 2 bases from J; junction bases left unmatched: 8. This CDR3 contains 16 residues. The germline CDR1 and CDR2 sequences are LNHDA and SQIVND (reference sequence). The CDR3 here is CASSPSGGANTGELFF. The CDR3 DNA follows: TGTGCCAGTAGCCCCTCCGGGGGGGCCAACACCGGGGAGCTGTTTTTT.

The rearrangement joins TRBV15 to TRBJ2-1; TRBD2 aligns across 16 bases. The CDR3 runs to 15 residues. J gave up 9 bases and V 3 bases, and 2 bases lay outside the gene matches. CDR1 is LNHNV and CDR2 is YYDKDF in the germline V gene (reference sequence). The CDR3 sequence: CATSRGLAGGSEQFF. CDR3 in DNA: TGTGCCACCAGCAGGGGACTAGCGGGAGGGAGTGAGCAGTTCTTC.

This chain uses TRBV9 with TRBJ2-1, with unresolved D. V was cut by 0 bases and J by 2 bases, with 9 bases left in between. The CDR3 totals 15 residues. CDR1 and CDR2 from the germline V gene are SGDLS and YYNGEE. The CDR3, as DNA: TGTGCCAGCAGCGTAGCGGCGGCTACCTACAATGAGCAGTTCTTC. Its translation: CASSVAAATYNEQFF. Using reference TRBV9 and TRBJ2-1 for the parts outside the CDR3, the full variable domain is DSGVTQTPKHLITATGQRVTLRCSPRSGDLSVYWYQQSLDQGLQFLIQYYNGEERAKGNILERFSAQQFPDLHSELNLSSLELGDSALYFCASSVAAATYNEQFFGPGTRLTVL.

This sequence joins TRBV9 and TRBJ2-1; 10 positions match TRBD2. Germline CDR1 is SGDLS and CDR2 is YYNGEE. The junction had 5 bases not matched to a gene; V was cut back by 0 bases and J by 8 bases. The CDR3 is made up of 15 amino acids. The CDR3 reads CASSVGTSGVYEQFF. The CDR3, as DNA: TGTGCCAGCAGCGTAGGTACTAGCGGGGTCTATGAGCAGTTCTTC.

This clone showed up just once. V is TRBV19 and J is TRBJ1-1; weak D call: TRBD1 (6 bases). The germline V gene encodes CDR1 LNHDA and CDR2 SQIVND (reference sequence). This CDR3 has 16 residues. V was shortened by 5 bases and J by 2 bases, with 18 bases between the two germline ends. The CDR3 sequence: CASSLLTGTLNTEAFF. CDR3 in DNA: TGTGCCAGTAGTTTGCTGACCGGGACACTTAACACTGAAGCTTTCTTT.

The chain is built from TRBV19 and TRBJ2-7; a weak D match, TRBD2 (6 bases). The CDR3 contains 16 residues. V was pared by 4 bases and J by 2 bases, with 18 bases between. Germline values: CDR1 LNHDA, CDR2 SQIVND (reference sequence). The CDR3 sequence is CASSRGETARPYEQYF. Here the CDR3 DNA reads TGTGCCAGTAGTAGGGGGGAGACAGCCAGACCCTACGAGCAGTACTTC.